Below, 18 T cell receptor beta chains from the same sample are listed, as sequenced in a study of response to subunit inactivated influenza vaccine. TCRdb re-called the RT-PCR reads with MiXCR, one entry per CDR3 protein. The sample lists hundreds of thousands of distinct CDR3 sequences, 6.5% to 8% occurring once. This specimen was PBMCs from blood, taken less than 30 months after vaccination. These receptors were taken from a man between 50 and 69 years old who received an inactivated influenza vaccine.

The table lists this clonotype with a few counts. This sequence joins TRBV4-1 and TRBJ2-1; 8 bases are a match to TRBD2. This CDR3 has 12 amino acids. The germline V gene has CDR1 MGHRA and CDR2 YSYEKL. V shed 1 base and J 13 bases; nucleotides not matched to a gene: 3. CDR3 loop: CASSQGAGAQFF. CDR3 nucleotides: TGCGCCAGCAGCCAAGGAGCGGGGGCTCAGTTCTTC.

This clonotype occurred a few times. This rearrangement joins TRBV30 to TRBJ2-1; D possibly corresponds to TRBD2 (5 bases). Trimming removed 0 bases at V and 8 bases at J, with 14 bases between. This CDR3 has 14 amino acids. Germline CDR1 reads GTSNPN; CDR2 reads SVGIG (reference sequence). The CDR3 bases are TGTGCCTGGAGTGTCGGGGTAATGGGCGATGAGCAGTTCTTC. Its translation is CAWSVGVMGDEQFF.

Many counts were recorded for this clonotype. This sequence joins TRBV6-1 and TRBJ2-5, with 7 bases matching TRBD2. After removal of 2 bases from V and 1 base from J, the junction contained 7 bases not matched to a gene. This CDR3 has 16 amino acids. Germline CDR1 is MNHNS and CDR2 is SASEGT. Written as DNA, the CDR3 is TGTGCCAGCAGTGAAAGACTAGCCTGGGGCCAAGAGACCCAGTACTTC. It codes for CASSERLAWGQETQYF.

This clonotype appeared a few times. This chain connects TRBV12-3 or TRBV12-4 to TRBJ1-1, with a tentative D call TRBD1 (5 bases). The CDR3 is 16 amino acids. The ends were cut back, 1 base at V and 0 bases at J, with 12 bases in the middle. The CDR3 bases are TGTGCCAGCAGTTTAGGGTCCGGGGCCGTGAACACTGAAGCTTTCTTT. It codes for CASSLGSGAVNTEAFF.

The V gene is TRBV20-1, the J gene TRBJ2-3; 9 positions agree with TRBD1. Germline V gene lookup returns CDR1 DFQATT and CDR2 SNEGSKA (reference sequence). The CDR3 spans 14 residues. J gave up 3 bases and V 1 base, and 2 bases lay outside the gene matches. The CDR3 DNA sequence: TGCAGTGCTAGAGCCGGGACAGGGACAGATACGCAGTATTTT. It is translated as CSARAGTGTDTQYF.

This clonotype was counted at least ten times. V and J are TRBV29-1 and TRBJ2-1; D gene unclear. V was clipped by 6 bases and J by 6 bases, with 12 bases between them. This CDR3 has 12 amino acids. Germline V gene lookup returns CDR1 SQVTM and CDR2 ANQGSEA. CDR3 sequence reads: CSVGPGLNEQFF. CDR3 in DNA: TGCAGCGTAGGACCTGGGCTCAATGAGCAGTTCTTC.

This clonotype was observed many times. This chain uses TRBV5-1 with TRBJ2-7, with TRBD1 matching over 10 bases. CDR1 is SGHRS, CDR2 YFSETQ, per germline. V was pared by 6 bases and J by 3 bases, with 9 bases of the junction left unmatched. CDR3 length: 15 amino acids. The CDR3 nucleotides read TGCGCCAGCACCTGGGACCGGGACAGGGGCTACGAGCAGTACTTC. Protein product: CASTWDRDRGYEQYF.

A few counts support this clonotype. An end of the junction differs from the germline gene, which may be a read error. V and J are TRBV20-1 and TRBJ2-1; weak D call: TRBD2 (5 bases). The CDR3 sequence is 17 residues long. Germline V gives CDR1 DFQATT, CDR2 SNEGSKA (reference sequence). The chain's CDR3 is CCARDNYWFTSGSEQFF. CDR3 sequence (DNA): TGCTGTGCTAGAGACAACTACTGGTTTACCTCGGGGAGTGAGCAGTTCTTC.

This clonotype was seen only a few times. The chain recombines TRBV7-9 with TRBJ2-7, with 12 bases fitting TRBD2. Germline V CDR1 and CDR2: SEHNR, FQNEAQ (reference sequence). Unmatched junction bases numbered 5, after V lost 5 bases and J lost 6 bases. The CDR3 length is 14 residues. The CDR3 here is CASSPTSGGGEQYF. CDR3 sequence (DNA): TGTGCCAGCAGCCCGACTAGCGGGGGAGGCGAGCAGTACTTC.

This clonotype turned up a few times. This sequence joins TRBV3-1 and TRBJ2-7; TRBD2 matches at 7 bases. Trimming removed 1 base from V and 6 bases from J; junction bases left unmatched: 3. From germline, CDR1 is LGHDT and CDR2 YNNKEL (reference sequence). This CDR3 is 13 amino acids long. The CDR3 reads CASSQGSGGEQYF. The DNA of the CDR3 is TGTGCCAGCAGCCAAGGCTCGGGGGGCGAGCAGTACTTC.

The rearrangement uses TRBV12-3 or TRBV12-4 and TRBJ2-7, with 7 bases matching TRBD1. Germline trimming cut 3 bases from V and 2 bases from J; bases unmatched to any gene: 10. The CDR3 is 16 amino acids. Here the CDR3 reads CASSLGEQGLPYEQYF. Written as DNA, the CDR3 is TGTGCCAGCAGTTTGGGGGAACAGGGGCTCCCCTACGAGCAGTACTTC.

The genes are TRBV20-1 and TRBJ2-7; possibly TRBD2 for D (6 bases). Between the trimmed V and J ends, which lost 8 bases and 3 bases, there was a span of 20 bases. This CDR3 spans 14 amino acids. Germline lookup yields CDR1 DFQATT and CDR2 SNEGSKA (reference sequence). CDR3 loop: CSTQRLVGYYEQYF. CDR3 sequence (DNA): TGCAGTACCCAAAGACTAGTAGGGTACTACGAGCAGTACTTC.

This sequence joins TRBV7-8 and TRBJ2-3, with TRBD1 identical over 8 bases. The CDR3 runs to 16 residues. V trimming: 3 bases; J trimming: 4 bases; junction bases outside the gene matches: 9. Germline CDR1 SGHVS, CDR2 FQNEAQ. CDR3 nucleotides: TGTGCCAGCAGCTTGGGGACACAGGGGGGAGCAGATACGCAGTATTTT. Translated: CASSLGTQGGADTQYF.

This clonotype was seen many times. The chain uses TRBV20-1 and TRBJ1-2; tentative D call: TRBD1 (6 bases). The V end was cut by 6 bases, the J end by 8 bases, with 13 bases between. CDR1 and CDR2 (germline): DFQATT, SNEGSKA (reference sequence). The CDR3 spans 11 residues. CDR3 in DNA: TGCAGTGCCTCGGAGGGGGGAGGCTACACCTTC. Translation: CSASEGGGYTF.

This clonotype was seen at least ten times. The rearrangement uses TRBV5-1 and TRBJ1-2; D is uncertain. V lost 4 bases, J lost 4 bases, and 11 bases lay in between. In germline, CDR1 is SGHRS, CDR2 YFSETQ. The CDR3 is made up of 13 amino acids. CDR3 protein: CASSPDGIYGYTF. In nucleotides, the CDR3 is TGCGCCAGCAGCCCGGACGGAATCTATGGCTACACCTTC.

This clonotype was recorded at least ten times. The rearrangement links TRBV5-4 to TRBJ2-3, with TRBD1 as a possible D gene (6 bases). Per germline, CDR1 SGHNT and CDR2 YYREEE (reference sequence). V lost 0 bases to trimming and J lost 8 bases, with 13 bases between them. CDR3 length: 14 amino acids. The CDR3 protein is CASSLGQGRGTQYF. The CDR3 coding sequence is TGTGCCAGCAGCTTGGGTCAGGGGCGTGGTACGCAGTATTTT.

The rearrangement uses TRBV7-2 and TRBJ1-1, with 9 bases matching TRBD1. CDR1 and CDR2 from the germline V gene are SGHTA and FQGNSA. This CDR3 comprises 15 residues. With 4 bases clipped from V and 5 bases from J, the junction kept 8 bases outside the gene matches. CDR3 sequence: CASSYATGGATEAFF. In DNA form, the CDR3 reads TGTGCCAGCAGCTACGCTACAGGGGGCGCAACTGAAGCTTTCTTT.

This clonotype was seen more than once but under ten times. The rearrangement uses TRBV5-1 and TRBJ2-3; TRBD2 agrees at 8 bases. This CDR3 comprises 16 residues. Germline CDR1 SGHRS, CDR2 YFSETQ. V trimming: 1 base; J trimming: 3 bases; junction bases outside the gene matches: 7. The DNA for the CDR3 is TGCGCCAGCAGCTTGAACCAGCGGGGGAGGACAGATACGCAGTATTTT. It translates to CASSLNQRGRTDTQYF.